This TCR beta chain was identified in a study of blood T cell repertoires in COVID-19. Germline CDR1 and CDR2: MNHNY and SVGAGI (reference sequence). The CDR3 extends over 15 amino acids. After removal of 2 bases from V and 8 bases from J, the junction contained 6 bases not matched to a gene. Original analysis: Reference gene primer amplification yielded estimated nucleated cell counts. TCRdb's table, derived via immunoSEQ multiplex PCR, lists solely in-frame clones and lacks some. The DNA gave D and trimming, while V, J and clone size come from that table. The table shows 52,000 or so clones, with roughly 88% occurring only once.

This clonotype was obtained from a man of 80 years or more with acute or convalescent COVID-19. Sequenced material: peripheral blood. The chain couples TRBV6-6 to TRBJ1-2; 12 positions match TRBD1. The CDR3 DNA sequence: TGTGCCAGCAGTTACCGGGACAGGGGGCGCGAGGGCTACACCTTC. Its protein is CASSYRDRGREGYTF.